One sample yielded the 30 T cell receptor beta chains listed below, sequenced in a study of T cells expressing NK-cell markers. TCRdb re-called the 5' RACE reads; one entry per CDR3 protein, DNA not given. In all, the sample yields approximately 170,000 distinct CDR3 sequences. The material sequenced was blood T cells: a sorted CD56 or NKG2C T cell subset, CD4+ or CD8+ T cells, or bulk PBMC T cells (not recorded which). The source is a man between 18 and 69 years old in good health.

The chain has TRBV11-2 and TRBJ1-4; TCRdb calls TRBD1, which cannot be checked without DNA. The germline V gene encodes CDR1 SGHAT and CDR2 FQNNGV. The length of the CDR3 is 16 residues. CDR3 sequence reads: CASSLDFGRGTEKLFF.

V usage is TRBV12-3 or TRBV12-4 and J usage is TRBJ1-1; TCRdb's D call, TRBD1, is unchecked because there is no DNA. The CDR3 has 12 amino acids. CDR3 sequence: CASTLGGGEAFF.

The chain recombines TRBV4-1 with TRBJ2-2. This CDR3 region has 16 residues. CDR1 and CDR2 from the germline V gene are MGHRA and YSYEKL. The CDR3 is CASSQEVQKNTGELFF.

The CDR3 sequence: CASSTTGTGGAKPQHF. V usage is TRBV19 and J usage is TRBJ1-5; TCRdb picks TRBD1, but there is no DNA to check that call. Germline CDR1 and CDR2: LNHDA and SQIVND (reference sequence). The CDR3 has 16 residues.

The chain carries TRBV2 and TRBJ1-5. Germline V lookup: CDR1 SNHLY, CDR2 FYNNEI. The CDR3 runs to 13 residues. The CDR3 region is CASSETTDQPQHF.

The V call is TRBV6-5, the J call TRBJ2-7; there is no DNA to check the TCRdb D call of TRBD2. CDR1 MNHEY and CDR2 SVGAGI come from the germline V gene. This CDR3 has 15 amino acids. This CDR3 is CASSYGTSGNYEQYF.

The chain carries TRBV27 and TRBJ1-2. This CDR3 comprises 13 residues. CDR1 is MNHEY, CDR2 SMNVEV, per germline (reference sequence). CDR3 sequence: CASRVTEGYGYTF.

The rearrangement joins TRBV6-5 to TRBJ1-1. This CDR3 has 14 residues. Per the germline V gene, CDR1 is MNHEY and CDR2 is SVGAGI. The CDR3: CASSSGLTGTEAFF.

This sequence joins TRBV28 and TRBJ1-5; lacking DNA, the TRBD1 call made by TCRdb goes unchecked. Germline values: CDR1 MDHEN, CDR2 SYDVKM. The CDR3 sequence is 17 residues long. The CDR3 sequence: CASSSNYRDRGNQPQHF.

The chain uses TRBV28 and TRBJ2-1; the TCRdb D gene call, TRBD2, has no DNA to confirm it. The CDR3 is 16 residues long. In germline, CDR1 is MDHEN, CDR2 SYDVKM. The CDR3 loop reads CASIRASGGAGNEQFF.

The chain uses TRBV7-9 and TRBJ2-5; lacking DNA, the TRBD1 call made by TCRdb goes unchecked. This CDR3 spans 16 amino acids. The V gene's germline CDR1 is SEHNR and CDR2 FQNEAQ (reference sequence). The CDR3 region is CASSLGMGQRGETQYF.

The chain couples TRBV25-1 to TRBJ2-1; with no DNA, the TCRdb D assignment of TRBD2 cannot be verified. This CDR3 is built from 16 residues. Germline V lookup: CDR1 MGHDK, CDR2 SYGVNS. The CDR3 loop is CASSEFSSGLYNEQFF.

The chain couples TRBV13 to TRBJ1-3; TCRdb gives TRBD1 as the D gene, but with no DNA this cannot be confirmed. The CDR3 covers 15 residues. Germline CDR1 PRHDT, CDR2 FYEKMQ (reference sequence). The CDR3 region is CASSPRQFSGNTIYF.

J is TRBJ2-1 and V is TRBV12-3 or TRBV12-4; TCRdb calls TRBD2, which cannot be checked without DNA. The CDR3 runs to 12 residues. This chain's CDR3 is CASNAGGPYKFF.

The chain links TRBV12-3 or TRBV12-4 to TRBJ2-1; without DNA, the TCRdb call of TRBD2 cannot be checked. This CDR3 has 17 residues. The CDR3 here is CASSLLGEEFGYNEQFF.

J is TRBJ1-6 and V is TRBV6-1. Germline V gene data show CDR1 as MNHNS and CDR2 as SASEGT. The CDR3 has 18 residues. The chain's CDR3 is CASSEFHRPSSYNSPLHF.

The CDR3 sequence is CASSLNRGSSPLHF. J is TRBJ1-6 and V is TRBV28; without DNA, the TCRdb call of TRBD1 cannot be checked. CDR3 length: 14 amino acids. CDR1 is MDHEN, CDR2 SYDVKM, per germline.

The chain is built from TRBV20-1 and TRBJ2-7; the D call from TCRdb, TRBD1, cannot be confirmed without DNA. The CDR3 loop spans 13 amino acids. Per the germline V gene, CDR1 is DFQATT and CDR2 is SNEGSKA (reference sequence). Here the CDR3 reads CSAHTGKLYEQYF.

The rearrangement links TRBV29-1 to TRBJ2-2; TCRdb selects TRBD1, and the lack of DNA leaves this call unchecked. In germline, CDR1 is SQVTM, CDR2 ANQGSEA. This CDR3 has 15 residues. CDR3 region: CSVDRGDKSTGELFF.

The gene calls are TRBV29-1 and TRBJ2-4; there is no DNA to check the TCRdb D call of TRBD1. CDR3 length: 12 residues. The germline CDR1 and CDR2 sequences are SQVTM and ANQGSEA. The CDR3 sequence is CSVGQGWNIQYF. Full variable domain (rest looked up from reference TRBV29-1 and TRBJ2-4): SAVISQKPSRDICQRGTSLTIQCQVDSQVTMMFWYRQQPGQSLTLIATANQGSEATYESGFVIDKFPISRPNLTFSTLTVSNMSPEDSSIYLCSVGQGWNIQYFGAGTRLSVL.

The V call is TRBV10-3, the J call TRBJ2-7; TCRdb's D call, TRBD1, is unchecked because there is no DNA. The CDR3 length is 14 residues. CDR1 and CDR2 (germline): ENHRY, SYGVKD. The CDR3 spells CAINPGLGDGEQYF.

The J gene is TRBJ1-6, the V gene TRBV20-1; there is no DNA to check the TCRdb D call of TRBD1. Germline CDR1 reads DFQATT; CDR2 reads SNEGSKA (reference sequence). The CDR3 totals 16 residues. The CDR3 is CSAPDSFTSYNSPLHF.

The rearrangement joins TRBV28 to TRBJ2-5; without DNA, the TCRdb call of TRBD1 cannot be checked. CDR1 and CDR2 from the germline V gene are MDHEN and SYDVKM. This CDR3 has 18 amino acids. This CDR3 is CASSFEYRAGVNQETQYF.

This chain connects TRBV7-8 to TRBJ2-7; the D gene TCRdb calls, TRBD1, cannot be checked with no DNA. Looked up from germline, CDR1 is SGHVS and CDR2 is FQNEAQ. The CDR3 sequence is 15 residues long. This CDR3 is CASSLTTGGYGEQYF.

V and J are TRBV12-3 or TRBV12-4 and TRBJ2-4; the D call from TCRdb, TRBD1, cannot be confirmed without DNA. CDR3 length equals 13 residues. CDR3 residues: CASCRQYKNIQYF.

CDR3 in amino acids: CGSRVPMAGGPWNEQFF. V is TRBV7-3 and J is TRBJ2-1; the D call of TRBD2 rests on TCRdb alone, since no DNA is present to check it. Per germline, CDR1 SGHTA and CDR2 FQGTGA. The CDR3 runs to 17 residues.

The CDR3 is CAISDWGDGYTF. This chain links TRBV10-3 with TRBJ1-2; TCRdb returns TRBD1, unconfirmable since there is no DNA. The germline V gene encodes CDR1 ENHRY and CDR2 SYGVKD. The CDR3 has 12 residues.

The rearrangement links TRBV2 to TRBJ1-5. The CDR3 loop spans 15 amino acids. In germline, CDR1 is SNHLY, CDR2 FYNNEI. The CDR3 reads CASSEPGVGHQPQHF.

The CDR3 spells CASSPTGGSDGYTF. This chain uses TRBV18 with TRBJ1-2. CDR1 and CDR2 (germline): KGHSH, LQKENI. There are 14 residues in the CDR3. Variable domain in full (rest from reference TRBV18 and TRBJ1-2): NAGVMQNPRHLVRRRGQEARLRCSPMKGHSHVYWYRQLPEEGLKFMVYLQKENIIDESGMPKERFSAEFPKEGPSILRIQQVVRGDSAAYFCASSPTGGSDGYTFGSGTRLTVV.

This rearrangement joins TRBV5-6 to TRBJ1-5. The CDR3 sequence is 12 residues long. The germline V gene encodes CDR1 SGHDT and CDR2 YYEEEE. The CDR3 sequence is CASTSLGQPQHF.